Here is one T cell receptor beta chain with its context. The sample is drawn from a study of shared clonotypes between healthy human individuals. There are 15 residues in the CDR3. The V and J ends lost 0 bases and 3 bases respectively, with 12 bases between them. CDR1 SGHDT and CDR2 YYEEEE come from the germline V gene. Naive CD8 cells, CD45RO-negative and positively selected for CCR7, excluded terminally differentiated effector memory CD45RA+ cells. Libraries were prepared by immunoSEQ multiplex PCR; TCRdb keeps only in-frame clonotypes and omits some of them. The data hold around 2,100,000 clones, with approximately 95% observed a single time.

The TCR comes from a man between 18 and 35 years old in good health. The sample consisted of naive CD8+ T cells sorted from blood. The chain has TRBV5-6 and TRBJ1-1; the D gene is possibly TRBD1 (5 bases). CDR3 nucleotides: TGTGCCAGCAGCTTGGAGGCAGGGATGGACACTGAAGCTTTCTTT. It translates to CASSLEAGMDTEAFF.